A single TCR beta chain is shown here with its context. Its antigen remains unknown. This CDR3 spans 16 amino acids. The V end was cut by 0 bases, the J end by 4 bases, with 16 bases between. The germline gives CDR1 SGHRS, CDR2 YFSETQ. These data come from a study of CD4 T cells in relation to SARS-CoV-2 and coronaviruses. Looking at the study overall: No peptide or an HIV-1 Nef peptide pool served as negative control. The HLA restriction of the shared crossreactive spike epitopes was mapped.

Assay: immunoSEQ multiplex PCR; the TCRdb copy retains only in-frame clones and omits some. The sample includes around 9,800 clones, 70% to 80% seen only once; the top ten take under 20%. Before the COVID-19 pandemic, during about 2011-2019, CD4+ T cells were taken from unexposed donors. The cells were cultured for about ten days before CD4+ T cells were isolated. This TCR was recovered from a human donor in good health. Sequencing was carried out using CD4+ T cells from PBMCs, cultured in vitro. The V call is TRBV5-1, the J call TRBJ1-2, with a tentative D call TRBD1 (6 bases). The DNA for the CDR3 is TGCGCCAGCAGCTTGGAAGGTGGAGGGGGGGTCTATGGCTACACCTTC. Its protein is CASSLEGGGGVYGYTF.